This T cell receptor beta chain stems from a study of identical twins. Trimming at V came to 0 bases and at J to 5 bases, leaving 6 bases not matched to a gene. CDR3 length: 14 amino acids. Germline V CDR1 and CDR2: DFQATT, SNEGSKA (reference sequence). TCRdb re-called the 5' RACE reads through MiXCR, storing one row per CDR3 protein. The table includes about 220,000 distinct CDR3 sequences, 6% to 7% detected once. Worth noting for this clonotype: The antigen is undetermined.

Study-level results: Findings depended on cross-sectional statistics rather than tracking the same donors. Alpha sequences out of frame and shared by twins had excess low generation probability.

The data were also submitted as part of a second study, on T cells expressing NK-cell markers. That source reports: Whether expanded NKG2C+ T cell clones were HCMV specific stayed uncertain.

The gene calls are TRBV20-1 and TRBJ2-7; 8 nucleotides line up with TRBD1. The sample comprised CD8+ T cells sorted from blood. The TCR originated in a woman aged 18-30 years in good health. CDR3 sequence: CSARDSPGGDEQYF. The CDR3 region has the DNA TGCAGTGCTAGAGATTCTCCAGGGGGCGACGAGCAGTACTTC.